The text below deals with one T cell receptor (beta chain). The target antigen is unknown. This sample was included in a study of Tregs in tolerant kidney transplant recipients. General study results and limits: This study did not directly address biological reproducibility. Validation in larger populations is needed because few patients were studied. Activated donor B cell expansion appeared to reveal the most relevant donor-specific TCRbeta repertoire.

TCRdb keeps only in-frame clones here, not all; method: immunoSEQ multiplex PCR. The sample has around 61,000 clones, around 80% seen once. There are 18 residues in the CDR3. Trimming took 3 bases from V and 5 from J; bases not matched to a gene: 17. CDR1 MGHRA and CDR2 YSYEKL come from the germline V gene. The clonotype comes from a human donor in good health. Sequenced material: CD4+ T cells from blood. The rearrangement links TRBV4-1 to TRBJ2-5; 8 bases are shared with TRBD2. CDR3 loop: CASSHPAPREGPRETQYF. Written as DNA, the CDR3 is TGCGCCAGCAGCCATCCTGCCCCACGGGAGGGCCCTAGGGAGACCCAGTACTTC.